This TCR beta chain stems from a study of CD8+CD57+ T cells in acquired aplastic anemia (dated by TCRdb to the late 2010s). Regarding the complete study: DNA extracted from sorted CD4+ and CD8+ cells had a mean of approximately 3.4 ug, with a range of 0.2 to 27.4 ug. A CD8+CD57+ expansion meant a frequency higher than the mean frequency seen in healthy subjects. Beyond this particular receptor, the publication reports: Roughly 29 CD8+ CDR3 sequences were shared between patients and controls but appeared highly expressed in patients and within their immunodominant clones. Patients and healthy controls showed no significant difference in CD8+ Simpson's diversity (P=0.060).

Trimming at the junction amounts to 4 bases on V and 2 bases on J, and the germline ends lie 15 bases apart. As encoded in the germline V gene (reference sequence), CDR1 is LNHDA while CDR2 is SQIVND. The CDR3 starts with the cysteine, ends with the phenylalanine, and has 15 residues. Only CDR3 DNA is held: 45 bases, read in frame from base 1. In the case of this clonotype: Its antigen is unknown. It has no much larger one-base neighbor in the sample; base qualities were not kept.

Expansion of CD8+CD57+ cells had been shown by flow cytometry in the patients chosen for sequencing. Every patient had severe acquired aplastic anemia, diagnosed using the International Study of Aplastic Anemia and Agranulocytosis and Camitta criteria. At the time blood was sampled, none of the patients had received any therapy. TCR repertoires of sorted CD4+ and CD8+ blood T cells from severe aplastic anemia patients and healthy subjects were deep-sequenced in the study. Patients were enrolled in the USA under clinicaltrials.gov protocols 00001620, 01623167, 00001397, 00071045, 00081523 and 00961064. Ficoll-Paque density gradient centrifugation was used to isolate peripheral blood mononuclear cells. Before DNA extraction, CD4+ and CD8+ T cells were sorted by FACS or by magnetic beads. Profiling of TCR beta VDJ combinations and CDR3 sequences used genomic DNA as the template. An Illumina HiSeq 2000 was the platform used for TCR repertoire sequencing. The original pipeline was this. Repertoires were assessed using TRBV/TRBJ rearrangement plots, CDR3 size and DJ length profiles, and Simpson's diversity index. Whichever DNA sequence was most abundant in the deep sequencing data was defined as the immunodominant clone. CDR3 amino acid sequences were checked for sharing between subjects and were compared against published repertoires and the VDJdb database. Clones were called with MiXCR by TCRdb after fastp trimmed the public reads at Q25, and only in-frame beta chains were retained. Rows merge per CDR3 protein into single entries with the most common DNA and genes. The authors' filters were not applied to this entry. Within this sample are around 200,000 distinct CDR3 sequences, with roughly 65% of them counted one time only. The ten largest clones capture approximately 42% of the sample.

The source of this sequence is a human donor with aplastic anemia. The specimen was sorted CD4+, CD8+, or CD8+CD57+ T cells (not recorded which) from PBMCs. This receptor chain uses TRBV19 and TRBJ2-7, with an unclear D gene assignment. The nucleotides read TGTGCCAGTAGTACGGGCGGCGGATCCGCCTACGAGCAGTACTTC. The translation is CASSTGGGSAYEQYF. With the portions outside the CDR3 filled from the reference TRBV19 and TRBJ2-7 genes, the complete variable region becomes DGGITQSPKYLFRKEGQNVTLSCEQNLNHDAMYWYRQDPGQGLRLIYYSQIVNDFQKGDIAEGYSVSREKKESFPLTVTSAQKNPTAFYLCASSTGGGSAYEQYFGPGTRLTVT.